The 14 T cell receptor beta chains given below trace back to one sample, sequenced in a study of cytomegalovirus exposure and HLA in healthy donors. Amplification used 60 Vbeta primers and 13 Jbeta primers. Profiling relied on immunoSEQ multiplex PCR, and the TCRdb table lists in-frame clones only, not all of them. This table holds over 120,000 clones, 75% found once. Sequencing was done on a sample of PBMCs. All receptors come from a man aged 25 to 40 in good health and CMV-seronegative.

This clone is a singleton in its sample. CDR3 amino acids: CASSLISDTGELFF. CDR3 sequence (DNA): TGTGCCAGCAGCTTAATTAGCGACACCGGGGAGCTGTTTTTT. V and J are TRBV7-9 and TRBJ2-2; perhaps TRBD2 as D (5 bases). CDR1 and CDR2 from the germline V gene are SEHNR and FQNEAQ (reference sequence). Trimming stripped 2 bases from V and 3 bases from J, with 7 bases between. The CDR3 loop spans 14 amino acids.

The rearrangement uses TRBV4-1 and TRBJ2-1, with a weak D call TRBD1 (5 bases). This CDR3 is built from 16 residues. Germline V gene data show CDR1 as MGHRA and CDR2 as YSYEKL. Between the trimmed V and J ends, which lost 1 base and 2 bases, there was a span of 12 bases. The CDR3 loop is CASSQVGDSPYNEQFF. The CDR3 DNA follows: TGCGCCAGCAGCCAAGTAGGTGACAGCCCCTACAATGAGCAGTTCTTC.

This chain uses TRBV28 with TRBJ2-7, with D perhaps TRBD1 (5 bases). The CDR3 loop spans 12 amino acids. Germline V CDR1 and CDR2: MDHEN, SYDVKM. V was shortened by 6 bases and J by 4 bases, with 10 bases between the two germline ends. The CDR3 is CASRSGKYEQYF. CDR3 DNA sequence: TGTGCCAGCAGATCAGGGAAATACGAGCAGTACTTC.

The gene calls are TRBV19 and TRBJ2-3; the D gene is possibly TRBD2 (5 bases). Germline loops: CDR1 LNHDA, CDR2 SQIVND (reference sequence). Trimming removed 4 bases at V and 1 base at J, with 9 bases between. This CDR3 is built from 14 residues. The CDR3 loop is CASSRTDGTDTQYF. CDR3 sequence (DNA): TGTGCCAGTAGTAGGACTGACGGCACAGATACGCAGTATTTT.

V and J are TRBV19 and TRBJ1-2, with D perhaps TRBD1 (6 bases). CDR3 size: 13 residues. Trimming removed 11 bases from V and 8 bases from J, with 21 bases in between. Per germline, CDR1 LNHDA and CDR2 SQIVND (reference sequence). The DNA of the CDR3 is TGTGCCTCCACGGGGGGCGTGCTGGGAGGCTACACCTTC. Its protein product is CASTGGVLGGYTF.

V gene TRBV30 combines with J gene TRBJ2-1; D is possibly TRBD2 (5 bases). CDR1 is GTSNPN, CDR2 SVGIG, per germline (reference sequence). The CDR3 totals 14 residues. V was clipped by 4 bases and J by 9 bases, with 19 bases between them. CDR3 in amino acids: CAWTQRHNYGEQFF. CDR3 DNA sequence: TGTGCCTGGACCCAGCGGCACAATTACGGTGAGCAGTTCTTC.

By sample share, this clone is medium-sized. The chain has TRBV6-5 and TRBJ1-4; no clear D. Trimming pared 5 bases from V and 14 bases from J, leaving 18 bases between. The CDR3 covers 13 residues. In germline, CDR1 is MNHEY, CDR2 SVGAGI. This chain's CDR3 is CASSQDFNSLLFF. The CDR3, as DNA: TGTGCCAGCAGTCAAGACTTCAACTCTCTTCTGTTTTTT.

This chain joins TRBV7-6 and TRBJ2-2, with 8 bases aligning to TRBD2. The CDR3 is 15 residues long. V dropped 6 bases and J dropped 1; count of bases not matched to a gene: 4. Germline V gives CDR1 SGHVS, CDR2 FNYEAQ. The CDR3 reads CASRDRGGNTGELFF. In nucleotides, the CDR3 is TGTGCCAGCAGAGACCGGGGGGGGAACACCGGGGAGCTGTTTTTT.

The gene calls are TRBV29-1 and TRBJ2-1, with 7 bases fitting TRBD2. V was pared by 5 bases and J by 0 bases, with 7 bases of the junction left unmatched. This CDR3 is built from 15 residues. CDR1 is SQVTM, CDR2 ANQGSEA, per germline. The DNA for the CDR3 is TGCAGCGTTAGGGAGGGAACGAGCTCCTACAATGAGCAGTTCTTC. As protein: CSVREGTSSYNEQFF.

V and J are TRBV6-5 and TRBJ2-4; 10 nucleotides line up with TRBD1. Unmatched junction bases numbered 6, after V lost 2 bases and J lost 5 bases. Germline CDR1 reads MNHEY; CDR2 reads SVGAGI. CDR3 length: 16 residues. The CDR3 loop reads CASSYSGTGVENIQYF. CDR3 in DNA: TGTGCCAGCAGTTACAGCGGGACAGGGGTTGAAAACATTCAGTACTTC.

The V and J genes are TRBV19 and TRBJ2-7; 10 bases map to TRBD1. V dropped 6 bases and J dropped 3; count of bases not matched to a gene: 2. The CDR3 is made up of 13 amino acids. Germline values: CDR1 LNHDA, CDR2 SQIVND (reference sequence). The CDR3 sequence is CASRTGGNYEQYF. The CDR3 DNA reads as TGTGCCAGTAGGACAGGGGGCAACTACGAGCAGTACTTC.

The genes are TRBV28 and TRBJ1-3, with a tentative D call TRBD1 (5 bases). CDR1 is MDHEN, CDR2 SYDVKM, per germline. Trimming cost V 7 bases and J 2 bases, with 12 bases left between them. This CDR3 comprises 14 residues. The CDR3 nucleotides read TGTGCCAGCATTCATGGGACTGCTGGAAACACCATATATTTT. This codes for CASIHGTAGNTIYF.

This clone was seen once. The chain joins TRBV4-1 to TRBJ1-5, with D perhaps TRBD1 (5 bases). The ends were cut back, 0 bases at V and 4 bases at J, with 10 bases in the middle. CDR1 and CDR2 from the germline V gene are MGHRA and YSYEKL. This CDR3 region has 15 residues. CDR3 loop: CASSQDPQGNQPQHF. DNA of the CDR3: TGCGCCAGCAGCCAAGATCCGCAGGGAAATCAGCCCCAGCATTTT.

This sequence joins TRBV7-9 and TRBJ1-2; 9 bases align to TRBD1. The CDR3 covers 13 residues. The trim removed 5 bases at V and 6 bases at J, leaving 4 bases unmatched. Germline CDR1 SEHNR, CDR2 FQNEAQ (reference sequence). The CDR3 nucleotides are TGTGCCAGCAGCCTTACAGGGGGCGATGGCTACACCTTC. This encodes CASSLTGGDGYTF.